Sequencing of this T cell receptor beta chain was carried out in a study of memory CD4+ T cells and cytomegalovirus serostatus. Study in general: Donors were healthy Belgian adults, 8 to 10 CMV seropositive and fewer than 30 seronegative.

The ends were cut back, 6 bases at V and 3 bases at J, with 4 bases in the middle. The CDR3 totals 11 residues. Germline CDR1 reads SGHTA; CDR2 reads FQGNSA. Single viable CD3+CD4+CD8-CD45RO+ cells were sorted as the memory CD4+ T cells. Serostatus was set by detecting CMV pp150, pp28, p38, p52 IgG. Regarding this clone: The antigen is unknown.

General observations from the study: The CMV-associated TCR signature appears largely within the CD4+ memory repertoire. CD4+ memory repertoires contained 67 of 164 reported CMV TCRbeta sequences.

Some clones are missing from TCRdb's copy, which holds only in-frame ones; the method was immunoSEQ multiplex PCR. The table shows tens of thousands of clones, with about four fifths occurring only once. The chain carries TRBV7-2 and TRBJ2-3; D is unresolved. Source material: memory CD4+ T cells from blood. The sequence came from an adult in good health and CMV-seronegative. The CDR3 here is CASRVTDTQYF. DNA of the CDR3: TGTGCCAGCAGGGTGACAGATACGCAGTATTTT.